These T cell receptor beta chains were read from a single sample in a study of CD8 T cells in Susac syndrome. TCRdb processed the immunoSEQ multiplex PCR reads anew with MiXCR; each CDR3 protein has one entry. This sample has about 280,000 distinct CDR3 sequences, with 80% to 90% found just once. Sequenced input: CD8+ T cells from PBMCs. These TCRs come from a human donor with multiple sclerosis. Each CDR3 is given with its conserved first and last residue. A D gene is named only where the DNA matches it firmly. Size is stated for part of the rows, as once, few or many counts, or as a class when the clone is expanded.

CASSLGWDYEQYF TGCGCCAGCAGTCTCGGATGGGACTACGAGCAGTACTTC few TRBV5-1 NA 13 TRBJ2-7
CSAILDSRHDGYTF TGCAGTGCTATTCTTGACAGCAGGCACGATGGCTACACCTTC once TRBV20-1 NA 14 TRBJ1-2
CASSLGLAGYNEQFF TGTGCCAGCAGTTTGGGACTAGCGGGGTACAATGAGCAGTTCTTC few TRBV28 TRBD2 15 TRBJ2-1
CASMRAGTDTQYF TGTGCCAGCATGAGAGCGGGCACAGATACGCAGTATTTT NA TRBV28 NA 13 TRBJ2-3
CASSQPGGGPREQYF TGTGCCAGCAGCCAACCGGGAGGGGGCCCACGCGAGCAGTACTTC NA TRBV3-1 NA 15 TRBJ2-7
CASSLEQYYEQYF TGTGCCAGCAGCTTAGAACAGTACTACGAGCAGTACTTC NA TRBV7-6 NA 13 TRBJ2-7
CASSPRDSFALPLPDTQYF TGTGCCAGCAGCCCCCGGGACAGTTTCGCCTTGCCTCTCCCAGATACGCAGTATTTT NA TRBV7-9 TRBD1 19 TRBJ2-3
CASGLERPPYEQYF TGTGCTAGTGGTTTGGAACGACCTCCCTACGAGCAGTACTTC NA TRBV12-5 NA 14 TRBJ2-7
CASSYSVGEGLAGELFF TGTGCCAGCAGTTACTCGGTGGGGGAGGGCCTCGCCGGGGAGCTGTTTTTT NA TRBV6-5 TRBD2 17 TRBJ2-2
CASSLMGRNTGELFF TGTGCCAGCAGCTTAATGGGGAGGAACACCGGGGAGCTGTTTTTT NA TRBV7-9 NA 15 TRBJ2-2
CASSYEGHGDPNTGELFF TGTGCCAGCAGTTACGAAGGTCACGGGGACCCGAACACCGGGGAGCTGTTTTTT NA TRBV6-5 NA 18 TRBJ2-2
CASSLSGTTDTQYF TGTGCCAGCAGTTTATCCGGGACCACAGATACGCAGTATTTT NA TRBV27 NA 14 TRBJ2-3
CAISDLLAGDYTQYF TGTGCCATCAGTGACTTACTAGCGGGAGATTATACGCAGTATTTT NA TRBV10-3 TRBD2 15 TRBJ2-3
CAISPAGGQTTGELFF TGTGCCATCAGCCCGGCGGGAGGGCAAACAACCGGGGAGCTGTTTTTT once TRBV10-3 TRBD2 16 TRBJ2-2
CASSFEGTSGLETQYF TGTGCCAGCAGTTTCGAGGGGACTAGCGGACTAGAGACCCAGTACTTC NA TRBV27 TRBD2 16 TRBJ2-5